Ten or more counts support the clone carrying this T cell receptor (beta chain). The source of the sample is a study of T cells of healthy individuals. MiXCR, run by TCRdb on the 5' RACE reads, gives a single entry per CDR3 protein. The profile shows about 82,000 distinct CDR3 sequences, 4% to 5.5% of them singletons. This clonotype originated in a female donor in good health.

CDR3 DNA sequence: TGTGCCAGCAGTGAAGGGACAGGGTTCATGGATGAGCAGTTCTTC. This translates into CASSEGTGFMDEQFF. V and J are TRBV6-1 and TRBJ2-1; 8 bases fit TRBD1. The CDR3 runs 15 residues. The trim removed 1 base at V and 8 bases at J, leaving 7 bases unmatched. The germline V gene has CDR1 MNHNS and CDR2 SASEGT.